Listed here are 20 T cell receptor beta chains from one sample, sequenced in a study of blood T cell repertoires in COVID-19. TCRdb's copy holds only in-frame clones and misses some; the assay was immunoSEQ multiplex PCR. The sample yields 340,000 or so clones, 80% to 90% seen once. The sample consisted of PBMCs or T cells enriched from blood (not recorded which). Receptors originate from a woman in her 40s with acute COVID-19.

The chain uses TRBV7-9 and TRBJ1-1; no definite D call. Germline CDR1 and CDR2: SEHNR and FQNEAQ (reference sequence). Trimming stripped 2 bases from V and 4 bases from J, with 14 bases between. CDR3 length equals 15 residues. CDR3 amino acids: CASSLQGLLGTEAFF. The CDR3 coding sequence is TGTGCCAGCAGCTTACAAGGACTTTTGGGCACTGAAGCTTTCTTT.

About this clone itself: The junction and the germline gene differ at one end; a read error may be behind it. This chain connects TRBV6-1 to TRBJ2-3, with 11 bases that match TRBD1. Germline V lookup: CDR1 MNHNS, CDR2 SASEGT. The length of the CDR3 is 16 residues. CDR3 amino acids: CASREGTGGGTDTQYF. Here the CDR3 DNA reads TGTGCCAGCAGAGAAGGGACAGGGGGAGGCACAGATACGCAGTATTTT.

The CDR3 DNA reads as TGTGCCAGCAGCTTTCAGGGCCAACCCTACAATGAGCAGTTCTTC. Translating gives CASSFQGQPYNEQFF. This sequence joins TRBV7-2 and TRBJ2-1, with a weak D call TRBD1 (5 bases). Per germline, CDR1 SGHTA and CDR2 FQGNSA. The CDR3 consists of 15 residues. Trimming shortened V by 3 bases and J by 2 bases, and 11 bases separated the two germline ends.

The J gene is TRBJ2-3, the V gene TRBV7-3; D is perhaps TRBD2 (6 bases). With 4 bases removed from V and 5 bases from J, the gap between germline ends came to 13 bases. The CDR3 contains 14 residues. Per the germline V gene, CDR1 is SGHTA and CDR2 is FQGTGA. In nucleotides, the CDR3 is TGTGCCAGCAGCTCATCGGGGGAGCAAGATACGCAGTATTTT. As protein: CASSSSGEQDTQYF.

The chain combines TRBV7-2 with TRBJ1-5; 9 bases line up with TRBD1. CDR3 length equals 17 residues. Per germline, CDR1 SGHTA and CDR2 FQGNSA. The V segment lost 3 bases and the J segment 6 bases; nucleotides outside the gene matches: 12. The CDR3 loop is CASSFSGTGNVIQPQHF. The CDR3 DNA follows: TGTGCCAGCAGCTTTTCCGGGACAGGGAATGTCATTCAGCCCCAGCATTTT.

The chain uses TRBV9 and TRBJ2-4; TRBD2 matches at 15 bases. The CDR3 consists of 19 residues. The ends lost 4 bases at V and 2 bases at J; junction bases unmatched: 10. CDR1 is SGDLS, CDR2 YYNGEE, per germline. The CDR3 spells CASSPPRTSGRASKNIQYF. CDR3 nucleotides: TGTGCCAGCAGCCCCCCCCGGACTAGCGGGAGGGCGTCCAAAAACATTCAGTACTTC. The full variable domain, rest sourced from reference TRBV9 and TRBJ2-4, is DSGVTQTPKHLITATGQRVTLRCSPRSGDLSVYWYQQSLDQGLQFLIQYYNGEERAKGNILERFSAQQFPDLHSELNLSSLELGDSALYFCASSPPRTSGRASKNIQYFGAGTRLSVL.

V is TRBV18 and J is TRBJ2-1; 8 nucleotides agree with TRBD1. V lost 5 bases, J lost 5 bases, and 2 bases stayed unmatched. Germline V gene sequence: CDR1 KGHSH, CDR2 LQKENI. The CDR3 is 13 amino acids. The CDR3 nucleotides are TGTGCCAGCTCAAGGACAGGGAACAATGAGCAGTTCTTC. Amino acid sequence: CASSRTGNNEQFF.

V and J are TRBV6-1 and TRBJ2-3; tentatively, D is TRBD1 (5 bases). CDR1 MNHNS and CDR2 SASEGT come from the germline V gene. The CDR3 covers 17 residues. V was pared by 2 bases and J by 5 bases, with 20 bases between. The CDR3, as DNA: TGTGCCAGCAGTGAAAGGTCCACCGGCCAGGGTGTAGATACGCAGTATTTT. It is translated as CASSERSTGQGVDTQYF.

In the case of this clone: Other DNA variants within this sample encode the same CDR3. In nucleotides, the CDR3 is TGTGCCAGCAGCTTGGGACAGGGTGGGGCCAACTATGGCTACACCTTC. Its translation is CASSLGQGGANYGYTF. This chain joins TRBV5-4 and TRBJ1-2; 7 bases are shared with TRBD1. The CDR3 covers 16 residues. Trimming cost V 0 bases and J 2 bases; bases outside gene matches: 7. Germline CDR1 SGHNT, CDR2 YYREEE (reference sequence).

The chain uses TRBV29-1 and TRBJ1-1, with D unresolved. V was pared by 5 bases and J by 1 base, with 8 bases between. The length of the CDR3 is 12 residues. The germline V gene has CDR1 SQVTM and CDR2 ANQGSEA. CDR3 amino acids: CSVMEGNTEAFF. CDR3 in DNA: TGCAGCGTTATGGAGGGGAACACTGAAGCTTTCTTT.

The chain combines TRBV28 with TRBJ1-1, with a tentative D call TRBD1 (5 bases). Per the germline V gene, CDR1 is MDHEN and CDR2 is SYDVKM. This CDR3 is 17 amino acids long. V was cut by 6 bases and J by 2 bases, with 22 bases left in between. The CDR3 DNA sequence: TGTGCCAGCAGCGCGTCGTATTTGTCGGGGGGTAACACTGAAGCTTTCTTT. Residues: CASSASYLSGGNTEAFF.

The rearrangement joins TRBV19 to TRBJ1-2; TRBD1 agrees at 12 bases. The CDR3 contains 14 residues. Germline values: CDR1 LNHDA, CDR2 SQIVND (reference sequence). Trimming removed 9 bases from V and 7 bases from J; junction bases left unmatched: 9. Here the CDR3 reads CASTGTGGAGGYTF. The CDR3 bases are TGTGCCAGCACCGGGACAGGGGGCGCGGGTGGCTACACCTTC.

This chain connects TRBV7-2 to TRBJ1-6, with D tentatively TRBD1 (6 bases). The germline gives CDR1 SGHTA, CDR2 FQGNSA. Trimming took 5 bases from V and 5 from J, leaving 13 bases between them. This CDR3 spans 15 amino acids. The CDR3, as DNA: TGTGCCAGCAGCGTACAGGGCATGCATAATTCACCCCTCCACTTT. It codes for CASSVQGMHNSPLHF.

The chain recombines TRBV7-3 with TRBJ2-7; 10 bases are shared with TRBD1. The CDR3 totals 14 residues. Losses at the gene ends were 5 bases for V and 7 bases for J; bases not matched to a gene: 8. Germline values: CDR1 SGHTA, CDR2 FQGTGA. CDR3 protein: CASSAGQGRDEQYF. DNA of the CDR3: TGTGCCAGCAGCGCGGGACAGGGGAGGGATGAGCAGTACTTC.

This chain links TRBV4-2 with TRBJ1-4, with D perhaps TRBD1 (5 bases). Germline V CDR1 and CDR2: LGHNA, YNFKEQ. Trimming took off 0 bases at V and 5 bases at J, with 19 bases between the two ends. The length of the CDR3 is 18 residues. Here the CDR3 DNA reads TGTGCCAGCAGCCAAGAAAAGAAGGCAGGGTTGGGAAATGAAAAACTGTTTTTT. As protein: CASSQEKKAGLGNEKLFF.

The chain has TRBV4-3 and TRBJ1-1; D not resolved. CDR1 LGHNA and CDR2 YSLEER come from the germline V gene. The CDR3 spans 15 residues. Trimming shortened V by 0 bases and J by 6 bases, and 14 bases separated the two germline ends. In DNA form, the CDR3 reads TGCGCCAGCAGCCAAGATGCTTTCGGGTTCCCTGAAGCTTTCTTT. Protein sequence: CASSQDAFGFPEAFF.

This clone was detected a few times. The chain carries TRBV27 and TRBJ1-2; no clear D gene. Looked up from germline, CDR1 is MNHEY and CDR2 is SMNVEV (reference sequence). The CDR3 length is 15 residues. Trimming took 5 bases from V and 0 from J, leaving 13 bases between them. Here the CDR3 DNA reads TGTGCCAGCAGTAGACATCTGAAAGCTAACTATGGCTACACCTTC. The encoded protein is CASSRHLKANYGYTF.

The rearrangement joins TRBV2 to TRBJ2-3; perhaps TRBD1 as D (5 bases). The germline V and J ends were trimmed by 6 bases and 1 base, with 17 bases remaining between them. The CDR3 sequence is 16 residues long. Per germline, CDR1 SNHLY and CDR2 FYNNEI. The CDR3: CASRGSTDGGTDTQYF. The CDR3 nucleotides read TGTGCCAGCAGGGGGTCGACAGATGGGGGCACAGATACGCAGTATTTT.

The chain links TRBV29-1 to TRBJ2-3; D gene uncertain. The germline V gene has CDR1 SQVTM and CDR2 ANQGSEA. Trimming removed 3 bases from V and 3 bases from J, with 7 bases in between. The CDR3 contains 12 residues. DNA for the CDR3: TGCAGCGTTGATACCGGGACAGATACGCAGTATTTT. This sequence encodes CSVDTGTDTQYF.

The rearrangement joins TRBV6-5 to TRBJ2-2; 7 nucleotides align to TRBD1. J gave up 4 bases and V 6 bases, and 11 bases lay outside the gene matches. This CDR3 is built from 16 residues. The germline CDR1 and CDR2 sequences are MNHEY and SVGAGI. The CDR3 reads CASSYLQGRVTGELFF. The CDR3 nucleotides read TGTGCCAGCAGCTACCTACAGGGGCGGGTCACCGGGGAGCTGTTTTTT.